This T cell receptor beta chain comes out of a study of beta chain features in type 1 diabetes. Study-wide results and limits: Insertions were fewer and deletions more numerous at VDJ junctions in type 1 diabetes patients. Sampled from patients, naive, central memory and Treg TCRB repertoires appeared more similar than those sampled from healthy donors. Among patients with Type 1 diabetes, TCRB CDR3s were moderately but significantly shorter in every one of the four CD4+ subsets.

A word on this clone: What it recognizes is unknown.

The investigators reverse transcribed all of the isolated RNA, so they sequenced expressed TCRB transcripts. Each sample of naive, central memory or regulatory T cells had, on average, approximately 3.5 million reads. Clones were sequenced by immunoSEQ multiplex PCR, and TCRdb holds only the in-frame ones, with some missing. The repertoire holds hundreds of thousands of clones, with around 8.5% as singletons. The CDR3 has 16 residues. The ends lost 5 bases at V and 6 bases at J; junction bases unmatched: 11. CDR1 is SGHTA, CDR2 FQGNSA, per germline. The TCR originated in a man aged 25-45 years with type 1 diabetes. This chain connects TRBV7-2 to TRBJ2-1, with 9 bases identical to TRBD2. Sequenced: central memory CD4+ T cells from blood. CDR3 DNA sequence: TGTGCCAGCAGCCCGCAAGCGGGGGGAAACGTCAATGAGCAGTTCTTC. This gives the protein CASSPQAGGNVNEQFF.